These T cell receptor beta chains were read from a single sample in a study of T cell clones after liver transplantation. The repertoire was sequenced with immunoSEQ multiplex PCR; TCRdb's copy has only in-frame clones and lacks some. The sample shows some 70,000 clones, more than 90% of them seen only once. Here the sequenced sample was CD4+ T cells from blood, taken before liver transplant. Every receptor here comes from a human donor who received a liver transplant. The CDR3 runs from the conserved cysteine through the conserved F or W. The D gene is left open where the match is weak. Clone size appears in some rows only: once, few, many, or a class for an expanded clone.

J gene	V gene	D gene	clone size	CDR3 DNA	CDR3 protein
TRBJ2-5	TRBV5-4	TRBD2	.	TGTGCCAGCAGCTTGGACGGGAGGACACAAGAGACCCAGTACTTC	CASSLDGRTQETQYF
TRBJ1-4	TRBV28	.	.	TGTGCCAGCAGGCCACAGCCTTCTGAAAAACTGTTTTTT	CASRPQPSEKLFF
TRBJ2-5	TRBV19	.	.	TGTGCCAGTAGTTCCCTTGGGGAGACCCAGTACTTC	CASSSLGETQYF
TRBJ2-3	TRBV5-5	TRBD1	once	TGTGTTACGGCTCAGGGGGCCGGAGATACGCAGTATTTT	CVTAQGAGDTQYF
TRBJ2-1	TRBV25-1	.	.	TGTGCCAGCAGTGACTTACAGGACTCCTACAATGAGCAGTTCTTC	CASSDLQDSYNEQFF
TRBJ2-5	TRBV7-2	TRBD1	.	TGTGCCAGCACCCCGGGACAGGGGCCGAAGACCCAGTACTTC	CASTPGQGPKTQYF
TRBJ1-2	TRBV11-2	.	.	TGTGCCAGCAGCTTAACACAGGGCGGGCGCTACACCTTC	CASSLTQGGRYTF
TRBJ2-4	TRBV27	TRBD2	.	TGTGCCAGCAGTTTTCAGGGACTAATAGCCAAAAACATTCAGTACTTC	CASSFQGLIAKNIQYF
TRBJ2-7	TRBV9	TRBD2	.	TGTGCCAGCAGCGTGGGACTAGCGGGACCCTACGAGCAGTACTTC	CASSVGLAGPYEQYF
TRBJ2-7	TRBV28	TRBD1	.	TGTGCCAGCAGTCCTCCGGGACAGACATCCTACGAGCAGTACTTC	CASSPPGQTSYEQYF
TRBJ2-7	TRBV5-1	TRBD2	.	TGCGCCAGCGCAAGTAGCGGGAGGGCCTACGAGCAGTACTTC	CASASSGRAYEQYF
TRBJ2-7	TRBV9	TRBD2	.	TGTGCCAGCAGCGTAGCTCCAGCGGGAGACGAGCAGTACTTC	CASSVAPAGDEQYF
TRBJ2-7	TRBV6-6	TRBD2	.	TGTGCCAGCAGGGGACTAGCGGGAGTCGGCGAGCAGTACTTC	CASRGLAGVGEQYF
TRBJ2-7	TRBV27	TRBD1	.	TGTGCCAGCAGTCACGACAGGGGTGGCACCTACGAGCAGTACTTC	CASSHDRGGTYEQYF
TRBJ2-2	TRBV28	TRBD1	.	TGTGCCAGCAGTACGACAGGGAGCACCGGGGAGCTGTTTTTT	CASSTTGSTGELFF
TRBJ2-5	TRBV5-4	TRBD1	.	TGTGCCAGCAGCCCGGAGACAGGGGGCGCTTCAGAGACCCAGTACTTC	CASSPETGGASETQYF
TRBJ1-6	TRBV7-2	.	.	TGTGCCAGCAGTTCCCAAGGGGATTCACCCCTCCACTTT	CASSSQGDSPLHF
TRBJ2-2	TRBV19	TRBD1	.	TGTGCCAGTAGTATAATCGGACAGGGGTCGCCCGGGGAGCTGTTTTTT	CASSIIGQGSPGELFF
TRBJ2-3	TRBV5-1	.	few	TGCGCCAGCATTGACGTAGGAAGCACAGATACGCAGTATTTT	CASIDVGSTDTQYF
TRBJ2-5	TRBV5-1	.	.	TGCGCCAGCAGCTCCGGAGGGGAAGAGACCCAGTACTTC	CASSSGGEETQYF
TRBJ2-7	TRBV5-6	.	.	TGTGCCAGCAGCTGGAATGGGCCTTACGAGCAGTACTTC	CASSWNGPYEQYF
TRBJ1-4	TRBV27	.	.	TGTGCCAGCAGTTTATCGGCCGAGACGGAAAAACTGTTTTTT	CASSLSAETEKLFF
TRBJ2-7	TRBV5-4	.	.	TGTGCCAGCAGCTCCCCTTATAGCGAGCAGTACTTC	CASSSPYSEQYF
TRBJ2-2	TRBV29-1	.	.	TGCAGCGTTGGAGTGCAGGGGCATAACCCCGGGGAGCTGTTTTTT	CSVGVQGHNPGELFF
TRBJ1-3	TRBV9	.	.	TGTGCCAGCAGTCCCTCTGGAAACACCATATATTTT	CASSPSGNTIYF
TRBJ1-2	TRBV28	TRBD1	.	TGTGCCAGCGTAACCGGGACAGAGTATGGCTACACCTTC	CASVTGTEYGYTF
TRBJ1-5	TRBV6-1	.	once	TGTGCCAGCACCTACAGGACGACCCTCAATCAGCCCCAGCATTTT	CASTYRTTLNQPQHF
TRBJ2-5	TRBV11-2	.	.	TGTGCCAGCAGCACCAGGGACGGGCCGGGGACCCAGTACTTC	CASSTRDGPGTQYF
TRBJ2-5	TRBV7-2	.	.	TGTGCCAGCAGCACCGGGTCGGGGGAGACCCAGTACTTC	CASSTGSGETQYF
TRBJ1-1	TRBV28	.	.	TGTGCCAGCAGTTTAGCAGGCCCGATGAACACTGAAGCTTTCTTT	CASSLAGPMNTEAFF
TRBJ2-3	TRBV9	.	.	TGTGCCAGCAGCGTTTGGTCCCGCGAGGATACGCAGTATTTT	CASSVWSREDTQYF
TRBJ2-7	TRBV7-8	TRBD1	.	TGTGCCAGCAGCTTAGCGGCAGGGGGAACCTACGAGCAGTACTTC	CASSLAAGGTYEQYF
TRBJ1-1	TRBV18	.	.	TGTGCCAGCTCACCTTATACAGGGCTAGGCACTGAAGCTTTCTTT	CASSPYTGLGTEAFF
TRBJ1-4	TRBV19	.	.	TGTGCCAGTAGGGGGGTCTCTGATTTTAATGAAAAACTGTTTTTT	CASRGVSDFNEKLFF
TRBJ2-7	TRBV5-5	TRBD1	.	TGTGCCAGCAGCTCCACTGCAGGGGGTACCTACGAGCAGTACTTC	CASSSTAGGTYEQYF
TRBJ2-3	TRBV5-6	TRBD2	once	TGTGCCAGCAGCTTGTTTGGGGCTAGCGGGAGATCTTCAGATACGCAGTATTTT	CASSLFGASGRSSDTQYF
TRBJ2-7	TRBV11-2	TRBD2	.	TGTGCCAGCAGCTTAGGGGCGGGAGAGGGCTACGAGCAGTACTTC	CASSLGAGEGYEQYF
TRBJ1-2	TRBV5-4	TRBD1	.	TGTGCCAGCAGGGCCGGGACAGGGCCTTATGGCTACACCTTC	CASRAGTGPYGYTF
TRBJ2-1	TRBV30	TRBD1	.	TGTGCCTGGAGTACTTGGGGGCAGGGGGCTTACAATGAGCAGTTCTTC	CAWSTWGQGAYNEQFF
TRBJ2-1	TRBV7-8	TRBD1	.	TGTGCCAGCAGCTTGGACAGGGGGCAATACAATGAGCAGTTCTTC	CASSLDRGQYNEQFF
TRBJ2-2	TRBV19	TRBD1	.	TGTGCCAGGAGGGACAGGGGCACCGGGGAGCTGTTTTTT	CARRDRGTGELFF
TRBJ2-7	TRBV7-9	.	.	TGTGCCAGCAGCTCGTATCGGGGCGGAGGGGGTCCACCGTACGAGCAGTACTTC	CASSSYRGGGGPPYEQYF
TRBJ2-7	TRBV19	.	.	TGTGCCAGTAGTATAGATCTAAGGAGGGCGGTAAGGCAGTACTTC	CASSIDLRRAVRQYF
TRBJ1-5	TRBV19	.	few	TGTGCCAGTAGTATGGGGCGGGACGGGCCCCAGCATTTT	CASSMGRDGPQHF
TRBJ2-7	TRBV2	TRBD2	.	TGTGCCAGCAAAAAACTAGCGGGAGTAAGGAACGAGCAGTACTTC	CASKKLAGVRNEQYF
TRBJ2-3	TRBV7-2	TRBD1	once	TGTGCCAGCAGCTTAGGGACAGGGGCGGCAGATACGCAGTATTTT	CASSLGTGAADTQYF
TRBJ2-3	TRBV7-8	.	.	TGTGCCAGCAGCTTAGACAGGGTCGCAGATACGCAGTATTTT	CASSLDRVADTQYF
TRBJ1-6	TRBV5-4	.	once	TGTGCCAGCAGCGAGCGAGGACAGTATAATTCACCCCTCCACTTT	CASSERGQYNSPLHF
TRBJ2-3	TRBV5-1	TRBD2	.	TGCGCCAGCAGCCCTGGGACTAGCGGCACAGATACGCAGTATTTT	CASSPGTSGTDTQYF
TRBJ2-5	TRBV11-2	.	few	TGTGCCAGCAGCCCTAACAGTCGGGAGACCCAGTACTTC	CASSPNSRETQYF
TRBJ1-2	TRBV4-2	TRBD1	.	TGTGCCAGCACCCCCGGGACAGGCCAAATTGGCTACACCTTC	CASTPGTGQIGYTF
TRBJ2-1	TRBV7-8	.	once	TGTGCCAGCAGTAGGACTACTAGCCATGAGCAGTTCTTC	CASSRTTSHEQFF
TRBJ2-1	TRBV2	TRBD2	.	TGTGCCAGCAGTACCCTTCCCGCTAGCGGGATGAGGAGGTCTGAGCAGTTCTTC	CASSTLPASGMRRSEQFF
TRBJ1-6	TRBV5-6	TRBD1	.	TGTGCCAGCAGCTTGGGTTCGGGACAGGGTAATTCACCCCTCCACTTT	CASSLGSGQGNSPLHF
TRBJ1-1	TRBV30	.	few	TGTGCCTGGAGTGATGACAGGTCGAACACTGAAGCTTTCTTT	CAWSDDRSNTEAFF
TRBJ2-5	TRBV11-2	.	few	TGTGCCAGCAGCCCAGGGACCCATTCCCAAGAGACCCAGTACTTC	CASSPGTHSQETQYF
TRBJ2-3	TRBV5-1	TRBD1	.	TGCGCCAGCAGCTCAGGAGTCGGTTCACAGGGGGTAGGAACAGATACGCAGTATTTT	CASSSGVGSQGVGTDTQYF
TRBJ1-1	TRBV15	.	.	TGTGCCACCAGCAGAGATCTTGGAGAGACCAACACTGAAGCTTTCTTT	CATSRDLGETNTEAFF
TRBJ2-2	TRBV19	.	.	TGTGCCAGTAGGGTCGTTGGCCGCCGGACGGGGAACGGGGAGCTGTTTTTT	CASRVVGRRTGNGELFF